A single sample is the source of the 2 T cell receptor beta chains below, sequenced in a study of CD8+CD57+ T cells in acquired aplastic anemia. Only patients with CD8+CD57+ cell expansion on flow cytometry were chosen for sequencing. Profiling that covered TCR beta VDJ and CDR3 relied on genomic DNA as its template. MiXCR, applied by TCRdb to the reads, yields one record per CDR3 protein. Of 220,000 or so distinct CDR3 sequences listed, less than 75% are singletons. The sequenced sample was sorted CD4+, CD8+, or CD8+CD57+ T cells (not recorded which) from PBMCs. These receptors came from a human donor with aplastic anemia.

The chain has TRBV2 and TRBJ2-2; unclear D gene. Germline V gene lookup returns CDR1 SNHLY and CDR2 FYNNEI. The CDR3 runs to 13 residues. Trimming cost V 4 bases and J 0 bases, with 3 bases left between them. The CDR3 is CASSVSNTGELFF. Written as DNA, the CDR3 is TGTGCCAGCAGTGTATCGAACACCGGGGAGCTGTTTTTT.

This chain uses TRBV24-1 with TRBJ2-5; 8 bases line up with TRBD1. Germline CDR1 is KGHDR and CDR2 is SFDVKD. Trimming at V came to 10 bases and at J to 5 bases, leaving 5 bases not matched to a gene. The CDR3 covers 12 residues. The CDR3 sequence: CATQGAGETQYF. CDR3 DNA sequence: TGTGCCACGCAGGGGGCCGGGGAGACCCAGTACTTC.